This T cell receptor beta chain was profiled in a study of T cell responses to AZD1222 COVID-19 vaccine (dated by TCRdb to about 2021). A note on the overall study: TCR sequencing was performed for fewer than 250 trial participants, of whom roughly 200 were given two doses of AZD1222 and some 26 were given two doses of MenACWY control vaccine. Enrollment into the trials was organized by age into subgroups of 18-55, 56-69 and 70-plus years, and those subgroups contained roughly 140, 27 and 60 TCR-sequenced participants, respectively. The research as a whole found: Conclusions about previously exposed vaccinees are limited, since just five or six AZD1222 recipients were seropositive for SARS-CoV-2 at baseline. The 56-69-year group was small, and its depth increase did not reach significance, likely because of low power. Epitopes outside the regions mutated in the B.1.351 and B.1.1.7 variants were reportedly recognized by nearly half of the unique spike-specific TCRs. No day 14 peak-response samples were available, so repertoires were characterized only after the peak T cell response. Vaccine-associated CD4 TCRs spanned the whole spike protein, with dominant responses in regions 160-218 and 743-854. Participants were mostly white British, with more females than males. The authors suggested clonal diversity may have been underestimated. After two AZD1222 doses, both the breadth and the depth of spike-specific TCRs were significantly higher than at day 0 and than in MenACWY recipients.

The CDR3 regions of human TCRbeta chains were subjected to immunosequencing. Under the source paper's analysis protocol: TCRs in the repertoires were matched against a reference library of SARS-CoV-2-specific TCRs that had been generated with the MIRA antigen-specificity platform. Breadth meant the fraction of unique TCRs that were SARS-CoV-2-associated, whereas depth meant the fraction of total T cells that were SARS-CoV-2-associated. Using the MIRA data, every spike-specific TCR was mapped to the spike region that the TCR reacted to and assigned to either a CD4 or a CD8 class. Log10-transformed breadth and depth values were compared by one-way ANOVA with Sidak's multiple comparisons tests. Held by TCRdb, this immuneACCESS table contains in-frame sequences only and omits some clones. Under half of the omission traces to an unresolved V gene where checked; the cause of the rest is unknown. V, J and clone size reflect that table, while D and trimming were determined from the DNA. The sample table contains approximately 120,000 clones; only one count was recorded for around 91% of them. About 4% of the sample is held by the ten biggest clonotypes.

The sample's time point label is to be understood as: baseline before first vaccination. In light of the paper, this sample's treatment or condition label describes: meningococcal conjugate vaccine given as trial control. Vaccinee samples were obtained from the UK trials COV001 and COV002, which included a single-blind randomized controlled phase 2/3 trial of AZD1222 (ChAdOx1 nCoV-19) in healthy adults. For TCRbeta chain sequencing, PBMC samples were collected from trial participants at day 0 and at day 28 after the second dose. The junction carries 16 bases between V and J, which are trimmed by 0 bases and 2 bases respectively. Including the terminal cysteine and phenylalanine, the CDR3 comprises 17 residues. The retained sequence is limited to the CDR3, 51 bases, with the frame set at the first base. As for this clone: Its antigen remains undetermined. No clone much larger than this one lies a single base away; base qualities are absent.

The rearrangement combines TRBV23-1 with TRBJ1-1; the D gene is perhaps TRBD1, from 5 matching bases. TRBV23-1 qualifies as an ORF whose function is uncertain. Sequencing used peripheral blood, obtained on day 0 of MenACWY control vaccination. The clonotype was recovered from an adult in good health. Here is the DNA: TGCGCCAGCAGTCAATCGCGCGGCGACAGCGTTAACACTGAAGCTTTCTTT. Its protein is CASSQSRGDSVNTEAFF.